This entry features one T cell receptor beta chain sequence. V lost 0 bases and J lost 7, with 19 bases in between. The CDR3 covers 16 residues. The V gene's germline CDR1 is SGHRS and CDR2 YFSETQ. The data were obtained in a study of blood T cell repertoires in COVID-19. Generated by immunoSEQ multiplex PCR, the TCRdb table keeps only in-frame clones and is missing some. The data show about 340,000 clones, 83% seen once. This clonotype originated in a man in his thirties or forties with active or convalescent COVID-19. The sequencing input was peripheral blood. The J gene is TRBJ1-1, the V gene TRBV5-1; maybe TRBD1 (6 bases). CDR3 loop: CASSLGPGQGEVEAFF. CDR3 nucleotides: TGCGCCAGCAGCTTGGGACCGGGACAAGGTGAAGTTGAAGCTTTCTTT.